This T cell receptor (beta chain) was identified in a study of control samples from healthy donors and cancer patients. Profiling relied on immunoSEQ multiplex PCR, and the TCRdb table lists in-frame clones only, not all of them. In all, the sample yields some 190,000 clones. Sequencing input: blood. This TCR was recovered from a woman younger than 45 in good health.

The CDR3 reads CASSSGLGGLNEQFF. The DNA for the CDR3 is TGCGCCAGCAGCTCAGGCCTCGGGGGGCTAAATGAGCAGTTCTTC. V usage is TRBV4-1 and J usage is TRBJ2-1; maybe TRBD2 (7 bases). Germline V lookup: CDR1 MGHRA, CDR2 YSYEKL. CDR3 length: 15 residues. Trimming shortened V by 5 bases and J by 7 bases, and 18 bases separated the two germline ends.